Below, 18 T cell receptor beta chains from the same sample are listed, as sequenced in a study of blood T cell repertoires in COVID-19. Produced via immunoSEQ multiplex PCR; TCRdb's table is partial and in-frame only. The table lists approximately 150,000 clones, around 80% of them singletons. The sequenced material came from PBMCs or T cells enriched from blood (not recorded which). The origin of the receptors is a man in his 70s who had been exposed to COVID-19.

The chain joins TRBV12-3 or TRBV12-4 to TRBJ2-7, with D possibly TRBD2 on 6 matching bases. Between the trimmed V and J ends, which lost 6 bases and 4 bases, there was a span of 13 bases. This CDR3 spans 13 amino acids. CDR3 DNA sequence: TGTGCCAGCAGGACGGGAGCCGCTTACGAGCAGTACTTC. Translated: CASRTGAAYEQYF.

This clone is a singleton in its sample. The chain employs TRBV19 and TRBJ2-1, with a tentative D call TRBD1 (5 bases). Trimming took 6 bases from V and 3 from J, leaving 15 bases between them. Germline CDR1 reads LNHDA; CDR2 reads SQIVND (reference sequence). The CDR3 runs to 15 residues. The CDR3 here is CASRTGRDNYNEQFF. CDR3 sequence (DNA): TGTGCCAGTAGGACGGGCAGGGATAACTACAATGAGCAGTTCTTC.

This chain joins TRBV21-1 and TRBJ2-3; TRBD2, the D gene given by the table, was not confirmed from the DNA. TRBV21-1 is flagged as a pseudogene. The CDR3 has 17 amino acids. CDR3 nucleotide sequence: TGTGCCAGCACCTTTCTGAGGGGGGGCCCTCACACAGATACGCAGTATTTT. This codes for CASTFLRGGPHTDTQYF.

CDR3 in amino acids: CGVSQPQHF. CDR3 sequence (DNA): TGTGGAGTAAGTCAGCCCCAGCATTTT. The V and J genes are TRBV5-3 and TRBJ1-5; no clear D. TRBV5-3 carries the ORF label, with uncertain function. CDR3 length: 9 amino acids.

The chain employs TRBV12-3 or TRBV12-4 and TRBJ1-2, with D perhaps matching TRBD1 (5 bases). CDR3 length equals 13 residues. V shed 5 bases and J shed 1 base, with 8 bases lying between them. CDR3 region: CASSEGDNYGYTF. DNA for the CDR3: TGTGCCAGCAGTGAAGGGGATAACTATGGCTACACCTTC.

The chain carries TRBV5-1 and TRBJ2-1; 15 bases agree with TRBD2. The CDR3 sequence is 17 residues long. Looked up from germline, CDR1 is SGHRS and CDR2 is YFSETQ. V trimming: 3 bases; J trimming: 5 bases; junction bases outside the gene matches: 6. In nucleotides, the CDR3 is TGCGCCAGCAGCTCTGGGACTAGCGGGAGGATTAACAATGAGCAGTTCTTC. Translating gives CASSSGTSGRINNEQFF.

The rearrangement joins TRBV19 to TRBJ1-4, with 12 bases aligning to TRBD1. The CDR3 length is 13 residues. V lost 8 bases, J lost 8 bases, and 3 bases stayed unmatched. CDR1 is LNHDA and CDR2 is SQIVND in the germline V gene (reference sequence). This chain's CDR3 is CASWDRGHEKLFF. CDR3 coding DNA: TGTGCCAGTTGGGACAGGGGGCACGAAAAACTGTTTTTT.

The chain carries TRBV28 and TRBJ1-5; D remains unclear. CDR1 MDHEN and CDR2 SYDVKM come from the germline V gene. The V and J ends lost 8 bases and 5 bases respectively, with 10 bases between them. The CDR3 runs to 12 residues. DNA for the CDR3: TGTGCCAGCGGGCTTGGTGATCAGCCCCAGCATTTT. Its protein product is CASGLGDQPQHF.

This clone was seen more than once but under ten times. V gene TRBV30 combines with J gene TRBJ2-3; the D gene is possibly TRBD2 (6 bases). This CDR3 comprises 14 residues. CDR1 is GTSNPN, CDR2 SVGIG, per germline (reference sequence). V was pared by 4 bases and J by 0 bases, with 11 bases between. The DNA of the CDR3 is TGTGCCTGGACGTGGAGGGGCAGCACAGATACGCAGTATTTT. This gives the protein CAWTWRGSTDTQYF.

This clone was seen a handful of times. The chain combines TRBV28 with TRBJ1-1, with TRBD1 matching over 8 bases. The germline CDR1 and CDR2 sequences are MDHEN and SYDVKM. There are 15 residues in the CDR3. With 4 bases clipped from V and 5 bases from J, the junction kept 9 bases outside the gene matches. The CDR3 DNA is TGTGCCAGCAGTTCGAGGGGGACAGGTGTAACTGAAGCTTTCTTT. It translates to CASSSRGTGVTEAFF.

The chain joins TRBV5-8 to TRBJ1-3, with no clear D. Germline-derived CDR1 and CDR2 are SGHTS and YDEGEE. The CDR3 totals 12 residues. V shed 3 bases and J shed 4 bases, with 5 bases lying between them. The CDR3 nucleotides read TGTGCCAGCAGCTCACAGGGAAACACCATATATTTT. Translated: CASSSQGNTIYF.

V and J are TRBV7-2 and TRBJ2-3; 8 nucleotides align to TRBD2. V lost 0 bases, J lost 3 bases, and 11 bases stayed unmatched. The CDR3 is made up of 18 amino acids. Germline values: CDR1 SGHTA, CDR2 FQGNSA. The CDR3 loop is CASSLARTGGPGTDTQYF. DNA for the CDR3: TGTGCCAGCAGCTTAGCGCGAACGGGAGGGCCGGGGACAGATACGCAGTATTTT.

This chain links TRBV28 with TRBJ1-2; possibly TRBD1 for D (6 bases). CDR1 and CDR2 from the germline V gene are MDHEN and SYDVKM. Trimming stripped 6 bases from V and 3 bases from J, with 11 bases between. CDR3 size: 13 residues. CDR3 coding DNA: TGTGCCAGCAGCCCACAGGGATACTATGGCTACACCTTC. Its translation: CASSPQGYYGYTF.

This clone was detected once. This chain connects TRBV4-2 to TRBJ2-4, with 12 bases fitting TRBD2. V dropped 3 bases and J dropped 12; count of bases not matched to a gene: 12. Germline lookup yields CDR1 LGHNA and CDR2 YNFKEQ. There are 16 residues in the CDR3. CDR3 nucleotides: TGTGCCAGCAGCCATTCAGACGTGACTAGCGGGGGTAATCAGTACTTC. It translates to CASSHSDVTSGGNQYF.

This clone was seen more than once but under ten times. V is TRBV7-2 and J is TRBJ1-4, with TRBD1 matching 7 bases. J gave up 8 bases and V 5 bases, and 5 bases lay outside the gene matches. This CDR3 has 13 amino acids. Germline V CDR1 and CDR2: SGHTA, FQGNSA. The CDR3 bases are TGTGCCAGCAGCCCCGACAGGGTCGAAAAACTGTTTTTT. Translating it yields CASSPDRVEKLFF.

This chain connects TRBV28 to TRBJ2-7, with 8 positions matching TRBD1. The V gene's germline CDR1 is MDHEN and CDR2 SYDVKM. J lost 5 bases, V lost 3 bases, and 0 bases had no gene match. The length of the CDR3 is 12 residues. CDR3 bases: TGTGCCAGCAGTTTGACAGGGGACGAGCAGTACTTC. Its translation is CASSLTGDEQYF.

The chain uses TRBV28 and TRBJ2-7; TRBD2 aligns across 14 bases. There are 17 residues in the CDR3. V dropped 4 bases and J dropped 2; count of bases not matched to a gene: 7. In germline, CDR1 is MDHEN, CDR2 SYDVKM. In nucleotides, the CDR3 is TGTGCCAGCAGTTCCTCCGGGACTAGCGGGAGTCCCTACGAGCAGTACTTC. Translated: CASSSSGTSGSPYEQYF.

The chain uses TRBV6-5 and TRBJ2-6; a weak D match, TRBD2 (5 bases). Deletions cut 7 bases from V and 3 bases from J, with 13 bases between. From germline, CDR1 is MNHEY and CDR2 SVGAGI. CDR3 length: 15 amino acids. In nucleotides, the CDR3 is TGTGCCAGCATCCCGGGGAGTGTTGGGGCCAACGTCCTGACTTTC. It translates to CASIPGSVGANVLTF.